Listed below are T cell receptor beta chains from one sample, sequenced in a study of CD8+ T cells in alopecia areata. Profiled with immunoSEQ multiplex PCR; TCRdb holds only in-frame clones, not every one. The sample has 150,000 to 250,000 clones, about 62% seen once; the top ten hold about 5.1%. Sequencing was performed on CD4+ T cells sorted from blood, taken at week 24, from a patient treated with tofacitinib. The receptors shown here come from a human donor with alopecia areata. Both conserved end residues are part of each CDR3. A D gene is named only where the DNA matches it firmly.

v_gene: TRBV28
j_gene: TRBJ2-5
d_gene: TRBD1
CDR3aa: CASRPDRGRETQYF

v_gene: TRBV7-9
j_gene: TRBJ2-2
d_gene: TRBD1
CDR3aa: CASSLQWDSANTGELFF

v_gene: TRBV2
j_gene: TRBJ2-7
d_gene: TRBD2
CDR3aa: CASSQLAGGPYEQYF

v_gene: TRBV29-1
j_gene: TRBJ2-3
d_gene: TRBD1
CDR3aa: CSVSRDRVTDTQYF

v_gene: TRBV5-4
j_gene: TRBJ1-2
d_gene: .
CDR3aa: CASSLESGQILYGYTF

v_gene: TRBV9
j_gene: TRBJ1-1
d_gene: TRBD1
CDR3aa: CASSLQGANTEAFF

v_gene: TRBV29-1
j_gene: TRBJ1-4
d_gene: .
CDR3aa: CSYSGPNEKLFF

v_gene: TRBV5-1
j_gene: TRBJ1-1
d_gene: .
CDR3aa: CASRQGNTEAFF

v_gene: TRBV5-5
j_gene: TRBJ1-1
d_gene: .
CDR3aa: CASSLTLRVEAFF

v_gene: TRBV7-9
j_gene: TRBJ2-2
d_gene: .
CDR3aa: CASSWDTGELFF

v_gene: TRBV5-6
j_gene: TRBJ1-5
d_gene: TRBD1
CDR3aa: CASSFGGQGPPQHF

v_gene: TRBV29-1
j_gene: TRBJ2-1
d_gene: TRBD1
CDR3aa: CSAQRTGGDFNEQFF

v_gene: TRBV2
j_gene: TRBJ2-5
d_gene: .
CDR3aa: CASGEVGRETQYF

v_gene: TRBV7-8
j_gene: TRBJ2-5
d_gene: TRBD2
CDR3aa: CASSGSGSSQETQYF

v_gene: TRBV30
j_gene: TRBJ2-7
d_gene: TRBD1
CDR3aa: CAWKGQGVTYGQYF

v_gene: TRBV28
j_gene: TRBJ2-7
d_gene: TRBD2
CDR3aa: CASSPRVAGLYEQYF

v_gene: TRBV29-1
j_gene: TRBJ2-6
d_gene: .
CDR3aa: CSVGFRAGANVLTF

v_gene: TRBV15
j_gene: TRBJ2-1
d_gene: TRBD2
CDR3aa: CATSRDGGAVGYEQFF

v_gene: TRBV14
j_gene: TRBJ1-2
d_gene: TRBD1
CDR3aa: CASSQGTGGADGYTF

v_gene: TRBV5-6
j_gene: TRBJ2-5
d_gene: TRBD2
CDR3aa: CASSLTSGTETQYF

v_gene: TRBV4-1
j_gene: TRBJ2-6
d_gene: TRBD1
CDR3aa: CASSPTGAGANVLTF

v_gene: TRBV6-5
j_gene: TRBJ2-7
d_gene: .
CDR3aa: CASRIHILGEYEQYF